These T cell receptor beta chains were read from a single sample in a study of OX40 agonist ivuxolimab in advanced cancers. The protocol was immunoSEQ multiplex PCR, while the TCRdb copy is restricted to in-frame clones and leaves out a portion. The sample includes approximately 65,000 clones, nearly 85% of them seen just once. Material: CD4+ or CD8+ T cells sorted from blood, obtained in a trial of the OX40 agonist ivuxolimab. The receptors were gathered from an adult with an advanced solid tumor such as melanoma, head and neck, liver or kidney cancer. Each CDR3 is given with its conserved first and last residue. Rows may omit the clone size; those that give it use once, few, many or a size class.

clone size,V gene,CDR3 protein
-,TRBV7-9,CASSPLDRGNEKLFF
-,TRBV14,CASSYNLNINTGELFF
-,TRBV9,CASSVGGGDSLFF
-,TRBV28,CASTPTPYRVPDTGELFF
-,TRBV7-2,CASSLGRTQETQYF
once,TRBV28,CASSQGTSGGRGVYEQYF
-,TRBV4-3,CASSQEPTSDTNTGELFF
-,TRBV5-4,CASSRDRETQYF
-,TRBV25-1,CASSAARGGYTF
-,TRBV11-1,CASSFIGELAEQYF
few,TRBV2,CASSLRTGSTSGANVLTF
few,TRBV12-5,CASGLESTGAQHF
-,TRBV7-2,CASSSKTSGSSYNEQFF
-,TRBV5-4,CASSAGLGSGEQYF
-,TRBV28,CASRSGQGASDYGYTF
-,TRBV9,CASSVAGGINYGYTF
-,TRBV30,CAWSGSFRVEAFF
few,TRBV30,CAWSVLSTGSGGYTF
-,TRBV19,CASSIGQGPNEQYF
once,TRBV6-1,CASSVWGQGDQPQHF
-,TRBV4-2,CASSQVSATSYEQYF
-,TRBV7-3,CASSLTVAHSYNEQFF
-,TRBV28,CASSPTGNYGYTF
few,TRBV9,CASSVGRGRETQYF
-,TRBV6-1,CASSEPDRGEQFF